This TCR beta chain was found in a study of shared clonotypes between healthy human individuals. Study-wide points: It was observed that 5% to 6% of naive CD4 clonotypes were shared across several donors. Clonotype sharing among donors likely depends on sequencing depth.

With respect to this clone: Its specificity is not known.

Clones were read by immunoSEQ multiplex PCR, and TCRdb kept only the in-frame ones, dropping some. The repertoire holds 550,000 to 750,000 clones, with around 95% as singletons. The CDR3 consists of 12 residues. V gave up 5 bases and J gave up 5 bases, with 7 bases separating them. Germline loops: CDR1 MDHEN, CDR2 SYDVKM. Terminally differentiated effector memory CD45RA+ cells were excluded by CCR7 positive selection of CD45RO-negative cells. Caucasian adults living in Nashville, Tennessee, provided all samples. The chain is built from TRBV28 and TRBJ2-1; D is ambiguous. This TCR was sampled from a woman in her twenties or thirties in good health. The sequenced sample consisted of naive CD8+ T cells sorted from blood. In nucleotides, the CDR3 is TGTGCCAGCAGTCCAGACGACAATGAGCAGTTCTTC. Translating gives CASSPDDNEQFF.